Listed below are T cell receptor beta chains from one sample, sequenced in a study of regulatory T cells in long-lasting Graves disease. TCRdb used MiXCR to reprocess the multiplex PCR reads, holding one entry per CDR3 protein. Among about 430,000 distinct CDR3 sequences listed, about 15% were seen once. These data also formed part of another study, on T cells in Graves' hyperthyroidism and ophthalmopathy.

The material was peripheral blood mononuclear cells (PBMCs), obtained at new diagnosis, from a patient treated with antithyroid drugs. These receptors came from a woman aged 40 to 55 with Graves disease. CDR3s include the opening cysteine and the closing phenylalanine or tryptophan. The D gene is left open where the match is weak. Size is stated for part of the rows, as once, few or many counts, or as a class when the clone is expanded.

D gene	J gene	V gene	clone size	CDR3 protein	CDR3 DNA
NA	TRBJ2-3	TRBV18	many	CASSPSITDTQYF	TGTGCCAGCTCACCGTCGATCACAGATACGCAGTATTTT
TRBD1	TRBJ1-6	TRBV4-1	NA	CASSQEGTAYNSPLHF	TGCGCCAGCAGCCAAGAAGGGACAGCCTATAATTCACCCCTCCACTTT
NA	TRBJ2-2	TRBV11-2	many	CASSPGWGTGELFF	TGTGCCAGCAGTCCAGGATGGGGCACCGGGGAGCTGTTTTTT
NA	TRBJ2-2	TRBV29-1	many	CSAGLRTGELFF	TGCAGCGCGGGACTGAGGACCGGGGAGCTGTTTTTT
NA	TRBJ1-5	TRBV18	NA	CASSPPRTEWGQPQHF	TGTGCCAGCTCACCTCCCCGTACTGAATGGGGTCAGCCCCAGCATTTT
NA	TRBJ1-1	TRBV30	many	CAWSVSGGTEAFF	TGTGCCTGGAGTGTTTCGGGGGGGACTGAAGCTTTCTTT
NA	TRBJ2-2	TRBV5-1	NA	CASSRETSQNTGELFF	TGCGCCAGCAGCCGAGAAACAAGTCAGAACACCGGGGAGCTGTTTTTT
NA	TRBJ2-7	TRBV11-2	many	CASSLEGGTPYEQYF	TGTGCCAGCAGCTTAGAGGGCGGGACACCCTACGAGCAGTACTTC
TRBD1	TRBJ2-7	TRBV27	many	CASSLVTGDHEQYF	TGTGCCAGCAGCCTTGTGACAGGGGATCACGAGCAGTACTTC
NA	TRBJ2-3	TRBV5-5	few	CASSSTIDTQYF	TGTGCCAGCAGCTCCACAATAGATACGCAGTATTTT